This TCR beta chain originates from a study of blood T cell repertoires in COVID-19. Across the study: Donors in the United States, Italy and Spain gave samples during acute or convalescent COVID-19. Sources were T cells, B-cell-depleted T cells, or PBMCs; the material itself was cDNA or gDNA.

The Seattle patients joined while their infection was active and were tracked longitudinally afterward. Authors' data handling: Estimation of nucleated cell counts relied on the amplification of reference gene primers. The assay was immunoSEQ multiplex PCR, and TCRdb's table has in-frame clones only and misses some. V and J calls plus clone size are reproduced from that table; the DNA served to infer D and trimming. Of about half a million clones in the sample, roughly 87% are singletons; the top ten hold over 0.7%. The source material was peripheral blood. The receptor's source is a man in his late teens or twenties with COVID-19, enrolled during active disease.

DNA of the CDR3: TGTGCCAGCAGCCCACTAGCGGGAGAAGGGCACAATGAGCAGTTCTTC. This gives the protein CASSPLAGEGHNEQFF. The V gene is TRBV6-4, the J gene TRBJ2-1; 11 bases fit TRBD2. Germline V lookup: CDR1 MRHNA, CDR2 SNTAGT. V dropped 6 bases and J dropped 5; count of bases not matched to a gene: 9. The CDR3 covers 16 residues.